These T cell receptor beta chains were read from a single sample in a study of blood T cell repertoires in COVID-19. The table came from immunoSEQ multiplex PCR; TCRdb's copy has only in-frame clones and leaves some out. The repertoire consists of under 85,000 clones, with roughly three quarters occurring once and the leading ten covering 15% to 17%. The sample was peripheral blood. Receptors were obtained from a man older than 75 with acute or convalescent COVID-19. CDR3s include the opening cysteine and the closing phenylalanine or tryptophan. D genes are given only for firm matches. Clone size is stated in some rows and not others, as once, few, many or a class when expanded.

V	D	J	size	DNA	CDR3
TRBV4-2	.	TRBJ2-2	.	TGTGCCAGCAGCCCTAGGCTTGTGGGTAGCGGGGAGCTGTTTTTT	CASSPRLVGSGELFF
TRBV2	.	TRBJ1-4	.	TGTGCCAGCAGGGCTCCGGTCAGGGGCGCAACTAATGAAAAACTGTTTTTT	CASRAPVRGATNEKLFF
TRBV5-1	.	TRBJ1-5	.	TGCGCCAGCGGGTGGGCCCCGGATCAGCCCCAGCATTTT	CASGWAPDQPQHF
TRBV7-2	.	TRBJ1-5	.	TGTGCCAGCAGCTCTATTGGACAGAGCAATCAGCCCCAGCATTTT	CASSSIGQSNQPQHF
TRBV6-6	TRBD1	TRBJ1-2	.	TGTGCCAGCAGACCCACAGGGGATAACTATGGCTACACCTTC	CASRPTGDNYGYTF
TRBV24-1	.	TRBJ2-5	.	TGTGCCACCAGTGATCCGGGGGACGGCAGGGTCGGGCGAGAGACCCAGTACTTC	CATSDPGDGRVGRETQYF
TRBV28	.	TRBJ1-5	once	TGTGCCAGCAGCTCAGGGGCTGGCAATCAGCCCCAGCATTTT	CASSSGAGNQPQHF
TRBV7-9	TRBD2	TRBJ2-7	.	TGTGCCGGTAGCGGGAGGGAGTCCTACGAGCAGTACTTC	CAGSGRESYEQYF
TRBV7-8	.	TRBJ2-5	.	TGTGCCAGCAGCTTAGACAGGGCACAAGAGACCCAGTACTTC	CASSLDRAQETQYF
TRBV19	.	TRBJ2-1	.	TGTGCCAGTAGTAGGCTAGGCTATGAGCAGTTCTTC	CASSRLGYEQFF
TRBV5-5	TRBD1	TRBJ1-4	.	TGTGCCAGCAGCTTGGTCGGGACAGGCTATGAAAAACTGTTTTTT	CASSLVGTGYEKLFF
TRBV7-9	TRBD1	TRBJ1-6	.	TGTGCCAGCAGCTCCCAGACAGGGTATAATTCACCCCTCCACTTT	CASSSQTGYNSPLHF
TRBV5-8	.	TRBJ2-2	.	TGTGCCAGCAGCCCCCGGACAGCGAACACCGGGGAGCTGTTTTTT	CASSPRTANTGELFF
TRBV28	TRBD1	TRBJ1-1	.	TGTGCCACCACCGGGACAGGGAACCGTTTTGAAGCTTTCTTT	CATTGTGNRFEAFF
TRBV19	TRBD2	TRBJ2-7	.	TGTGCCAGTAGTACTACTAGCGGGAGGTTCTCCTACGAGCAGTACTTC	CASSTTSGRFSYEQYF
TRBV29-1	.	TRBJ2-5	once	TGCAGCGTTAGGGGTGAAGAGACCCAGTACTTC	CSVRGEETQYF
TRBV7-2	.	TRBJ2-1	.	TGTGCCAGCAGCTTACGGACTAATTACAATGAGCAGTTCTTC	CASSLRTNYNEQFF
TRBV6-5	.	TRBJ1-5	few	TGTGCCAGCGCACAGGGCGGGTTCGGTCAGCCCCAGCATTTT	CASAQGGFGQPQHF
TRBV5-1	TRBD1	TRBJ2-7	.	TGCGCCAGCAGCCAGGGGACAGCCTCCTACGAGCAGTACTTC	CASSQGTASYEQYF
TRBV2	.	TRBJ1-1	.	TGTGCCAGCAGTGAAGAACAGTCCGGCACTGAAGCTTTCTTT	CASSEEQSGTEAFF
TRBV5-1	.	TRBJ2-3	few	TGCGCCAGCAGCTTGGTGGACTATAGCACAGATACGCAGTATTTT	CASSLVDYSTDTQYF
TRBV13	TRBD2	TRBJ2-1	.	TGTGCCAGCAGCTCCACCTGGGCGGGAGTTAGTGATGAGCAGTTCTTC	CASSSTWAGVSDEQFF
TRBV7-2	TRBD2	TRBJ2-7	.	TGTGCCAGCAGCCTGAGGGGTAGCGGGAGATACGAGCAGTACTTC	CASSLRGSGRYEQYF
TRBV3-1/TRBV3-2	.	TRBJ2-5	.	TGTGCCAGCAGCCTACGCCCACAGGGCACCTCCCAGTACTTC	CASSLRPQGTSQYF
TRBV2	.	TRBJ1-4	.	TGTGCCAGCAGATCCCGCAGGGTGGCAACTAATGAAAAACTGTTTTTT	CASRSRRVATNEKLFF
TRBV7-3	TRBD1	TRBJ1-1	.	TGTGCCAGCAGCCCGGACAGGACCCACACTGAAGCTTTCTTT	CASSPDRTHTEAFF
TRBV2	.	TRBJ2-5	.	TGTGCCAGCAGGTCCCCAGGAGGCCCAGAGACCCAGTACTTC	CASRSPGGPETQYF
TRBV7-9	.	TRBJ2-7	.	TGTGCCAGCAGCCACAGGAACTACTACGAGCAGTACTTC	CASSHRNYYEQYF
TRBV5-4	.	TRBJ2-2	once	TGTGCCAGCAGCTTGGCCGGTAGTCCACCCGGGGAGCTGTTTTTT	CASSLAGSPPGELFF
TRBV6-5	TRBD1	TRBJ1-5	.	TGTGCCAGCAGGAGGGACAGGGTTAATCAGCCCCAGCATTTT	CASRRDRVNQPQHF
TRBV27	TRBD2	TRBJ2-3	once	TGTGCCAGCAGTCTCCTAGGGAGCGGGAGAACGTTGTTGGGTACAGATACGCAGTATTTT	CASSLLGSGRTLLGTDTQYF
TRBV28	TRBD2	TRBJ2-7	once	TGTGCCAGCAGCCGACGGGTAGCGGGGGCCTACGAGCAGTACTTC	CASSRRVAGAYEQYF
TRBV24-1	TRBD2	TRBJ2-2	.	TGTGCCACCAGTGTACCTAGCGGGGATCCGAACACCGGGGAGCTGTTTTTT	CATSVPSGDPNTGELFF
TRBV6-2/TRBV6-3	TRBD1	TRBJ2-1	.	TGTGCCAGCAGCCGAGATGTCTACAGGGGCGATGAGCAGTTCTTC	CASSRDVYRGDEQFF
TRBV14	.	TRBJ2-6	.	TGTGCCAGCAGCCAATACATGTACAGGGCCGGGGCCAACGTCCTGACTTTC	CASSQYMYRAGANVLTF
TRBV5-1	.	TRBJ1-6	.	TGCGCCAGCAGCTCCGGACTTCAGGATTCACCCCTCCACTTT	CASSSGLQDSPLHF
TRBV12-3/TRBV12-4	.	TRBJ2-2	.	TGTGCCAGCAGCCTCCCCTACACCGGGGAGCTGTTTTTT	CASSLPYTGELFF
TRBV6-5	.	TRBJ2-2	few	TGTGCCAGCAGTACAGGGTTCGGGGAGCTGTTTTTT	CASSTGFGELFF
TRBV9	TRBD1	TRBJ1-6	.	TGTGCCAGCAGCGGTACCGGGACAGAGAATTCACCCCTCCACTTT	CASSGTGTENSPLHF
TRBV7-3	.	TRBJ2-3	few	TGTGCCAGCAGCTTAACGGCGGGCACAGATACGCAGTATTTT	CASSLTAGTDTQYF
TRBV28	TRBD2	TRBJ2-2	.	TGTGCCAGCAGTCCCGGGACTAGCGGGAGCCCCTACACCGGGGAGCTGTTTTTT	CASSPGTSGSPYTGELFF
TRBV7-9	.	TRBJ2-7	few	TGTGCCAGCAGCCCCCAGTACGAGCAGTACTTC	CASSPQYEQYF
TRBV2	.	TRBJ2-7	.	TGTGCCAGCAGACACAGCTTAAGCTCCTACGAGCAGTACTTC	CASRHSLSSYEQYF
TRBV12-5	.	TRBJ1-1	.	TGTGCTAGTGGCAAGGAGGGCTTTTACACTGAAGCTTTCTTT	CASGKEGFYTEAFF
TRBV5-4	.	TRBJ2-1	.	TGTGCCAGCAGCTCCCTCTACAATGAGCAGTTCTTC	CASSSLYNEQFF
TRBV7-2	TRBD2	TRBJ2-3	.	TGTGCCAGCAGCCCGGGGGGGCCCTCAGATACGCAGTATTTT	CASSPGGPSDTQYF
TRBV10-3	TRBD2	TRBJ2-1	.	TGTGCCATCTCAGGACTAGCGGACGAGCAGTTCTTC	CAISGLADEQFF
TRBV7-7	TRBD2	TRBJ2-2	.	TGTGCTAGCAGCTCACTAGCGGCGAACACCGGGGAGCTGTTTTTT	CASSSLAANTGELFF